Presented here are 30 T cell receptor beta chains from one specimen sequenced in a study of Ad26.COV2.S vaccination and SARS-CoV-2 variants. Treatment noted: roughly 18 received Ad26.COV2.S at low or high dose, single or two shots; a few received placebo; per-sample allocation not given. Day 63 after the first vaccine or placebo injection was the time point for sampling. Produced via immunoSEQ multiplex PCR; TCRdb's table is partial and in-frame only. The sample lists fewer than 400,000 clones; over 75% were seen once. The sample here was peripheral blood, taken in a trial of Ad26.COV2.S vaccine versus placebo. Receptors originate from a person between 18 and 65 years old who received the Ad26.COV2.S COVID-19 vaccine or a placebo.

The rearrangement joins TRBV3-1 (or the pseudogene TRBV3-2) to TRBJ2-1, with 12 bases fitting TRBD1. Germline V gene data show CDR1 as LGHDT and CDR2 as YNNKEL (reference sequence). CDR3 length: 17 amino acids. Germline trimming cut 0 bases from V and 7 bases from J; bases unmatched to any gene: 7. Here the CDR3 reads CASSQDRGTGGENEQFF. The CDR3 bases are TGTGCCAGCAGCCAAGATCGGGGGACAGGGGGCGAGAATGAGCAGTTCTTC.

The chain recombines TRBV19 with TRBJ2-5; D gene unclear. The CDR3 runs to 16 residues. Between the trimmed V and J ends, which lost 3 bases and 4 bases, there was a span of 18 bases. Germline V CDR1 and CDR2: LNHDA, SQIVND (reference sequence). Here the CDR3 DNA reads TGTGCCAGTAGTATCGGCGGCTACCCCCCTGGAGAGACCCAGTACTTC. Its protein product is CASSIGGYPPGETQYF.

This clone was observed a handful of times. The genes are TRBV7-6 and TRBJ2-7; TRBD1 might be the D (5 bases). In germline, CDR1 is SGHVS, CDR2 FNYEAQ. The CDR3 sequence is 14 residues long. Trimming removed 0 bases from V and 5 bases from J, with 11 bases in between. The CDR3 DNA reads TGTGCCAGCAGCTTAGCGCAGGGCGTCCACGAGCAGTACTTC. Its protein product is CASSLAQGVHEQYF.

The rearrangement uses TRBV7-8 and TRBJ1-4; TRBD1 is a possible D gene (5 bases). V lost 6 bases, J lost 8 bases, and 13 bases lay in between. Germline loops: CDR1 SGHVS, CDR2 FQNEAQ. This CDR3 is built from 13 residues. In DNA, the CDR3 is TGTGCCAGCAGAGATAGTAAGGGGGAAAAACTGTTTTTT. Encoded protein: CASRDSKGEKLFF. The complete variable domain, with remaining parts taken from reference TRBV7-8 and TRBJ1-4, reads GAGVSQSPRYKVAKRGQDVALRCDPISGHVSLFWYQQALGQGPEFLTYFQNEAQLDKSGLPSDRFFAERPEGSVSTLKIQRTQQEDSAVYLCASRDSKGEKLFFGSGTQLSVL.

The chain recombines TRBV28 with TRBJ2-1, with D uncertain. The germline CDR1 and CDR2 sequences are MDHEN and SYDVKM. CDR3 length: 12 amino acids. V shed 5 bases and J shed 8 bases, with 10 bases lying between them. The CDR3 DNA reads as TGTGCCAGCAGTATTACCAGGCATGAGCAGTTCTTC. It is translated as CASSITRHEQFF.

The chain has TRBV5-4 and TRBJ1-5, with a tentative D call TRBD1 (5 bases). The CDR3 is 13 amino acids. CDR1 and CDR2 (germline): SGHNT, YYREEE (reference sequence). V shed 0 bases and J shed 10 bases, with 11 bases lying between them. The CDR3 bases are TGTGCCAGCAGCTTGGCAGGGAAGGTACCCCAGCATTTT. Translation: CASSLAGKVPQHF.

This sequence joins TRBV15 and TRBJ2-7; no definite D call. Trimming stripped 1 base from V and 3 bases from J, with 13 bases between. CDR3 length: 15 residues. Germline V gene sequence: CDR1 LNHNV, CDR2 YYDKDF (reference sequence). CDR3 residues: CATSRGSAEGYEQYF. The DNA for the CDR3 is TGTGCCACCAGCAGAGGTTCGGCAGAAGGCTACGAGCAGTACTTC. Using reference TRBV15 and TRBJ2-7 for the parts outside the CDR3, the full variable domain is DAMVIQNPRYQVTQFGKPVTLSCSQTLNHNVMYWYQQKSSQAPKLLFHYYDKDFNNEADTPDNFQSRRPNTSFCFLDIRSPGLGDTAMYLCATSRGSAEGYEQYFGPGTRLTVT.

V and J are TRBV20-1 and TRBJ2-3; 7 bases fit TRBD1. The CDR3 is 14 residues long. The germline CDR1 and CDR2 sequences are DFQATT and SNEGSKA (reference sequence). The V and J ends lost 3 bases and 7 bases, in that order; junction bases with no gene match: 10. The CDR3 region is CSASSPDRVHTQYF. The CDR3 DNA is TGCAGTGCTAGTTCCCCAGACAGGGTCCATACGCAGTATTTT.

The chain carries TRBV18 and TRBJ1-3; maybe TRBD1 (5 bases). Trimming removed 3 bases from V and 0 bases from J, with 15 bases in between. This CDR3 is 17 amino acids long. The germline CDR1 and CDR2 sequences are KGHSH and LQKENI. CDR3 nucleotides: TGTGCCAGCTCACCGCTCTCCGGGACCCCCTCTGGAAACACCATATATTTT. Translating it yields CASSPLSGTPSGNTIYF.

The rearrangement links TRBV7-8 to TRBJ2-7, with no clear D. Germline CDR1 reads SGHVS; CDR2 reads FQNEAQ. The CDR3 contains 15 residues. V dropped 0 bases and J dropped 1 base, with 10 bases sitting between them. The CDR3 here is CASSLAPTQSYEQYF. CDR3 sequence (DNA): TGTGCCAGCAGCTTAGCTCCGACCCAATCCTACGAGCAGTACTTC.

The rearrangement joins TRBV7-6 to TRBJ1-1; D is perhaps TRBD1 (6 bases). Trimming removed 5 bases from V and 3 bases from J, with 13 bases in between. The length of the CDR3 is 14 residues. The V gene's germline CDR1 is SGHVS and CDR2 FNYEAQ. This CDR3 is CASSLGQTYTEAFF. CDR3 nucleotides: TGTGCCAGCAGCCTAGGACAGACATACACTGAAGCTTTCTTT.

The CDR3 protein is CASSISVTGNTGELFF. The CDR3 nucleotides read TGTGCCAGTAGTATATCCGTGACAGGGAACACCGGGGAGCTGTTTTTT. The gene calls are TRBV19 and TRBJ2-2, with TRBD1 as a possible D gene (6 bases). Trimming took off 2 bases at V and 1 base at J, with 11 bases between the two ends. Germline CDR1 is LNHDA and CDR2 is SQIVND (reference sequence). The CDR3 contains 16 residues.

The V and J genes are TRBV12-3 or TRBV12-4 and TRBJ2-1; 9 nucleotides line up with TRBD1. The CDR3 covers 13 residues. J gave up 7 bases and V 7 bases, and 5 bases lay outside the gene matches. The CDR3 sequence: CASKGQGRNEQFF. The CDR3 DNA reads as TGTGCCAGCAAAGGACAGGGGAGGAATGAGCAGTTCTTC.

The chain recombines TRBV28 with TRBJ1-4; 8 nucleotides line up with TRBD1. Germline CDR1 MDHEN, CDR2 SYDVKM. The CDR3 covers 15 residues. Unmatched junction bases numbered 5, after V lost 2 bases and J lost 6 bases. CDR3 sequence reads: CASSLLGQADEKLFF. The CDR3 DNA sequence: TGTGCCAGCAGTTTACTGGGACAGGCGGATGAAAAACTGTTTTTT.

The V gene is TRBV3-1 (or the pseudogene TRBV3-2), the J gene TRBJ2-5; 10 bases align to TRBD2. Germline V lookup: CDR1 LGHDT, CDR2 YNNKEL (reference sequence). The CDR3 totals 15 residues. The V segment lost 2 bases and the J segment 5 bases; nucleotides outside the gene matches: 5. The CDR3 region has the DNA TGTGCCAGCAGCCAACTGGGACTAGCGTGGGAGACCCAGTACTTC. Translated, it gives CASSQLGLAWETQYF.

The V and J genes are TRBV4-2 and TRBJ2-7; D ambiguous. Germline loops: CDR1 LGHNA, CDR2 YNFKEQ. This CDR3 has 14 amino acids. The V end lost 0 bases, the J end lost 2 bases, and 8 bases lay between the germline ends. Written as DNA, the CDR3 is TGTGCCAGCAGCCAAGATGCCCGAACCTACGAGCAGTACTTC. Protein product: CASSQDARTYEQYF.

This sequence joins TRBV18 and TRBJ1-6, with 7 positions matching TRBD1. The CDR3 sequence is 15 residues long. After removal of 1 base from V and 5 bases from J, the junction contained 2 bases not matched to a gene. Looked up from germline, CDR1 is KGHSH and CDR2 is LQKENI. The CDR3 loop reads CASSPLGTDNSPLHF. The CDR3 bases are TGTGCCAGCTCACCACTCGGGACAGATAATTCACCCCTCCACTTT.

In this sample, this clone turned up a few times. CDR3 DNA sequence: TGTGCCAGCAGGGAAGGACAGGGTACTGGAAACACCATATATTTT. Translated, it gives CASREGQGTGNTIYF. The chain is built from TRBV7-9 and TRBJ1-3; 8 nucleotides line up with TRBD1. The CDR3 is made up of 15 amino acids. Looked up from germline, CDR1 is SEHNR and CDR2 is FQNEAQ (reference sequence). Trimming took 6 bases from V and 2 from J; bases not matched to a gene: 6.

The chain employs TRBV28 and TRBJ1-1, with TRBD1 matching 7 bases. Germline CDR1 is MDHEN and CDR2 is SYDVKM. The CDR3 loop spans 12 amino acids. V trimming: 10 bases; J trimming: 7 bases; junction bases outside the gene matches: 9. This CDR3 is CATVTGPFEAFF. Written as DNA, the CDR3 is TGTGCCACTGTGACAGGGCCCTTTGAAGCTTTCTTT.

V is TRBV3-1 (or the pseudogene TRBV3-2) and J is TRBJ2-3; 14 nucleotides align to TRBD2. This CDR3 is 17 amino acids long. Germline-derived CDR1 and CDR2 are LGHDT and YNNKEL (reference sequence). The junction had 7 bases not matched to a gene; V was cut back by 0 bases and J by 8 bases. This CDR3 is CASSQESTSGGVGTQYF. CDR3 coding DNA: TGTGCCAGCAGCCAAGAATCGACTAGCGGGGGGGTAGGTACGCAGTATTTT.

This clone was observed once. The chain is built from TRBV5-6 and TRBJ2-7; D may be TRBD1 (6 bases). The CDR3 runs to 13 residues. Per the germline V gene, CDR1 is SGHDT and CDR2 is YYEEEE. Trimming shortened V by 5 bases and J by 3 bases, and 12 bases separated the two germline ends. CDR3 in amino acids: CASRSQGLYEQYF. The CDR3 DNA reads TGTGCCAGCAGATCTCAGGGGCTCTACGAGCAGTACTTC. The whole variable domain, filled in from reference TRBV5-6 and TRBJ2-7, reads DAGVTQSPTHLIKTRGQQVTLRCSPKSGHDTVSWYQQALGQGPQFIFQYYEEEERQRGNFPDRFSGHQFPNYSSELNVNALLLGDSALYLCASRSQGLYEQYFGPGTRLTVT.

The V gene is TRBV18, the J gene TRBJ1-1; 10 nucleotides match TRBD1. Per germline, CDR1 KGHSH and CDR2 LQKENI. The CDR3 contains 15 residues. With 4 bases clipped from V and 4 bases from J, the junction kept 6 bases outside the gene matches. The DNA of the CDR3 is TGTGCCAGCTCACGGTCGGACAGGGGGAGCACTGAAGCTTTCTTT. This codes for CASSRSDRGSTEAFF. The full variable domain, with the rest looked up from reference TRBV18 and TRBJ1-1, is NAGVMQNPRHLVRRRGQEARLRCSPMKGHSHVYWYRQLPEEGLKFMVYLQKENIIDESGMPKERFSAEFPKEGPSILRIQQVVRGDSAAYFCASSRSDRGSTEAFFGQGTRLTVV.

This clone was observed a handful of times. V gene TRBV15 combines with J gene TRBJ1-5; D possibly corresponds to TRBD1 (5 bases). Germline-derived CDR1 and CDR2 are LNHNV and YYDKDF (reference sequence). Trimming stripped 0 bases from V and 7 bases from J, with 13 bases between. The CDR3 contains 15 residues. The CDR3 DNA follows: TGTGCCACCAGCAGAGATCCAGGGTTAGGACAGCCCCAGCATTTT. This codes for CATSRDPGLGQPQHF.

V and J are TRBV28 and TRBJ2-3; D is uncertain. The germline V and J ends were trimmed by 5 bases and 15 bases, with 21 bases remaining between them. CDR1 and CDR2 from the germline V gene are MDHEN and SYDVKM. The CDR3 is made up of 13 amino acids. CDR3 in amino acids: CASSPLRRVREYF. The CDR3 DNA reads TGTGCCAGCAGTCCCCTCCGACGGGTAAGGGAATATTTT. The whole variable domain, remainder taken from reference TRBV28 and TRBJ2-3, is DVKVTQSSRYLVKRTGEKVFLECVQDMDHENMFWYRQDPGLGLRLIYFSYDVKMKEKGDIPEGYSVSREKKERFSLILESASTNQTSMYLCASSPLRRVREYFGPGTRLTVL.

This rearrangement joins TRBV28 to TRBJ1-2, with D maybe TRBD1 (5 bases). CDR3 size: 14 residues. Trimming pared 7 bases from V and 7 bases from J, leaving 19 bases between. Germline CDR1 MDHEN, CDR2 SYDVKM. In DNA form, the CDR3 reads TGTGCCAGCAACCCTTCTGCGGGGGTCGGTGGCTACACCTTC. It codes for CASNPSAGVGGYTF.

In this sample, this clone turned up a few times. This sequence joins TRBV19 and TRBJ1-5; the D is unclear. Trimming shortened V by 0 bases and J by 4 bases, and 7 bases separated the two germline ends. This CDR3 comprises 14 residues. Germline V gives CDR1 LNHDA, CDR2 SQIVND (reference sequence). The CDR3 sequence: CASSIDGRNQPQHF. For the CDR3, the DNA is TGTGCCAGTAGTATAGACGGACGAAATCAGCCCCAGCATTTT.

The rearrangement joins TRBV5-8 to TRBJ2-1; D unresolved. The germline gives CDR1 SGHTS, CDR2 YDEGEE. Trimming shortened V by 4 bases and J by 10 bases, and 9 bases separated the two germline ends. The CDR3 totals 11 residues. Written as DNA, the CDR3 is TGTGCCAGCAGCCGTGGGCGGGAGCAGTTCTTC. Translation: CASSRGREQFF.

V and J are TRBV19 and TRBJ1-5, with D perhaps matching TRBD1 (6 bases). This CDR3 is built from 14 residues. V was pared by 3 bases and J by 7 bases, with 13 bases between. The germline V gene has CDR1 LNHDA and CDR2 SQIVND (reference sequence). CDR3 amino acids: CASSITGAGQPQHF. CDR3 DNA sequence: TGTGCCAGTAGTATCACGGGGGCCGGCCAGCCCCAGCATTTT. Variable domain in full (rest from reference TRBV19 and TRBJ1-5): DGGITQSPKYLFRKEGQNVTLSCEQNLNHDAMYWYRQDPGQGLRLIYYSQIVNDFQKGDIAEGYSVSREKKESFPLTVTSAQKNPTAFYLCASSITGAGQPQHFGDGTRLSIL.

In nucleotides, the CDR3 is TGTGCCAGCAGTTACGGGGGACAGGGTCAAGAGACCCAGTACTTC. Translation gives CASSYGGQGQETQYF. The chain is built from TRBV6-2 or TRBV6-3 and TRBJ2-5, with TRBD1 identical over 9 bases. The germline CDR1 and CDR2 sequences are MNHEY and SVGEGT. The J segment lost 2 bases and the V segment lost 2 bases, leaving 3 bases of the junction unmatched. The length of the CDR3 is 15 residues.

CDR3 coding DNA: TGTGCCAGCAGCCCCGGTCTTGTGGAGACCCAGTACTTC. Translation gives CASSPGLVETQYF. The chain combines TRBV3-1 (or the pseudogene TRBV3-2) with TRBJ2-5; D ambiguous. The V end lost 4 bases, the J end lost 5 bases, and 11 bases lay between the germline ends. Germline assignment: CDR1 LGHDT and CDR2 YNNKEL (reference sequence). This CDR3 region has 13 residues.